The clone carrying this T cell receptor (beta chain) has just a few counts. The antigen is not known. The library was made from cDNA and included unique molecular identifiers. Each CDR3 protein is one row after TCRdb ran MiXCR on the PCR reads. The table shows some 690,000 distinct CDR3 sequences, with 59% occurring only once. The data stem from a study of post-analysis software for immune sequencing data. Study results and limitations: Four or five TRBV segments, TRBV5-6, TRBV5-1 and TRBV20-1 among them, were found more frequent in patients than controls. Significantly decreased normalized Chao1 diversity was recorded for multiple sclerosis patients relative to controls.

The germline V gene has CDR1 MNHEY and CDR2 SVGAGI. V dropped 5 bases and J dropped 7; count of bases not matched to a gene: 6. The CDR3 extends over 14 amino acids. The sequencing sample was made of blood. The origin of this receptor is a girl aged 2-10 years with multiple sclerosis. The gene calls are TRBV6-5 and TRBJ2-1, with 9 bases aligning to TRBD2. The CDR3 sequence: CASSQRGLANEQFF. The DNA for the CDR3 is TGTGCCAGCAGTCAGAGGGGACTAGCAAATGAGCAGTTCTTC.